This T cell receptor beta chain is from a study of cytotoxic CD8 clonotypes in ibrutinib-treated CLL. Study background: Once patients had received a median 12 months of treatment, range 6 to 36, response samples were obtained.

TCRdb keeps only in-frame clones here, not all; method: immunoSEQ multiplex PCR. The profile shows some 200,000 clones, approximately 79% of them singletons. Losses at the gene ends were 6 bases for V and 1 base for J; bases not matched to a gene: 8. CDR3 length: 15 residues. CDR1 and CDR2 (germline): LGHNT, FRNRAP. This receptor was identified in a human donor with chronic lymphocytic leukemia. The sample consisted of PBMCs, taken after 12 months of ibrutinib treatment. The chain combines TRBV12-5 with TRBJ1-2, with 7 bases matching TRBD1. CDR3 sequence reads: CASGSDRRHNYGYTF. CDR3 nucleotide sequence: TGTGCTAGTGGCTCGGACAGGCGACATAACTATGGCTACACCTTC.